This passage covers 25 T cell receptor beta chains from one sample sequenced in a study of blood T cell repertoires in COVID-19. TCRdb's table, derived via immunoSEQ multiplex PCR, lists solely in-frame clones and lacks some. In the table there are roughly 340,000 clones, approximately 90% of which are singletons. Input material: peripheral blood. These receptors all stem from a woman aged 18-30 years who had recovered from COVID-19.

The chain recombines TRBV12-1 with TRBJ2-1; the table's TRBD2 call for D was not verified on the DNA. TRBV12-1 corresponds to a pseudogene. There are 12 residues in the CDR3. CDR3 residues: CASSPSHNEQFF. The CDR3 bases are TGTGCCAGCAGTCCGAGCCACAATGAGCAGTTCTTC.

The chain recombines TRBV5-1 with TRBJ2-1; the match to TRBD2 covers 11 bases. J gave up 7 bases and V 0 bases, and 6 bases lay outside the gene matches. CDR3 length: 16 residues. CDR1 SGHRS and CDR2 YFSETQ come from the germline V gene. The CDR3 spells CASSLAVSGRDNEQFF. The CDR3, as DNA: TGCGCCAGCAGCTTGGCGGTTAGCGGGAGGGATAATGAGCAGTTCTTC. The variable domain in full, with the rest retrieved from reference TRBV5-1 and TRBJ2-1, is KAGVTQTPRYLIKTRGQQVTLSCSPISGHRSVSWYQQTPGQGLQFLFEYFSETQRNKGNFPGRFSGRQFSNSRSEMNVSTLELGDSALYLCASSLAVSGRDNEQFFGPGTRLTVL.

The J gene is TRBJ2-7, the V gene TRBV27, with D unclear. The CDR3 contains 13 residues. The germline CDR1 and CDR2 sequences are MNHEY and SMNVEV (reference sequence). Trimming cost V 6 bases and J 2 bases, with 11 bases left between them. This chain's CDR3 is CASSPRRTYEQYV. CDR3 sequence (DNA): TGTGCCAGCAGCCCGCGGCGTACCTACGAGCAGTACGTC.

V usage is TRBV11-3 and J usage is TRBJ1-6; no clear D gene. The germline V gene has CDR1 SGHNT and CDR2 YENEEA. The CDR3 loop spans 12 amino acids. The V and J ends lost 5 bases and 10 bases respectively, with 9 bases between them. CDR3 region: CASSLGESPLHF. CDR3 nucleotides: TGTGCCAGCAGCCTGGGAGAGTCACCCCTCCACTTT.

Concerning this clone itself: Germline and junction disagree at one end, which may indicate a read error. The chain combines TRBV27 with TRBJ1-2; D is uncertain. The CDR3 is 13 residues long. The germline gives CDR1 MNHEY, CDR2 SMNVEV (reference sequence). The CDR3 region is CASSLNWAGGHTF. The CDR3 coding sequence is TGTGCCAGCAGTTTAAATTGGGCGGGTGGCCACACCTTC.

CDR3 nucleotides: TGTGCCAGCCACAGGGGGCCCTCAAGACCTGAAGCTTTCTTT. This codes for CASHRGPSRPEAFF. This chain connects TRBV13 to TRBJ1-1, with 9 bases identical to TRBD1. The CDR3 sequence is 14 residues long. V shed 8 bases and J 6 bases; nucleotides not matched to a gene: 10. Germline V gene data show CDR1 as PRHDT and CDR2 as FYEKMQ (reference sequence).

The V and J genes are TRBV7-8 and TRBJ2-7, with TRBD2 matching over 16 bases. Trimming cost V 5 bases and J 5 bases; bases outside gene matches: 9. The CDR3 is 17 residues long. Germline assignment: CDR1 SGHVS and CDR2 FQNEAQ. The CDR3 DNA is TGTGCCAGCAGCCAATTAGCCGGGACTAGCGGGAGGGACGAGCAGTACGTC. It codes for CASSQLAGTSGRDEQYV.

The V call is TRBV11-2, the J call TRBJ2-5, with TRBD2 matching 8 bases. This CDR3 spans 15 amino acids. Germline V gene lookup returns CDR1 SGHAT and CDR2 FQNNGV. V lost 5 bases and J lost 5; bases outside the gene matches: 10. Written as DNA, the CDR3 is TGTGCCAGCAGCAACGGACTAGCTCAGTTGGAGACCCAGTACTTC. Its translation is CASSNGLAQLETQYF.

This clone came up once. J is TRBJ1-5 and V is TRBV30; the D gene is possibly TRBD1 (5 bases). With 0 bases removed from V and 4 bases from J, the gap between germline ends came to 7 bases. This CDR3 spans 13 amino acids. Germline CDR1 reads GTSNPN; CDR2 reads SVGIG (reference sequence). In nucleotides, the CDR3 is TGTGCCTGGAGTGTGGCAGGGAATCAGCCCCAGCATTTT. This encodes CAWSVAGNQPQHF.

The rearrangement uses TRBV6-5 and TRBJ1-1, with D maybe TRBD1 (6 bases). Trimming took off 4 bases at V and 1 base at J, with 7 bases between the two ends. CDR3 length equals 13 residues. Germline lookup yields CDR1 MNHEY and CDR2 SVGAGI. The CDR3 sequence: CASSSTGNTEAFF. The CDR3 DNA reads TGTGCCAGCAGTTCGACAGGGAACACTGAAGCTTTCTTT.

This clone came up once. CDR3 nucleotide sequence: TGTGCCAGCAGTTTACCCGGAGGTAAGACTGAAGCTTTCTTT. Translating gives CASSLPGGKTEAFF. The chain is built from TRBV28 and TRBJ1-1; D is undetermined. The CDR3 totals 14 residues. The V and J ends lost 2 bases and 5 bases respectively, with 12 bases between them. Germline-derived CDR1 and CDR2 are MDHEN and SYDVKM.

The CDR3 nucleotides read TGTGCCAGCAGTCCAAAGAGACTGCGGGACACAGATACGCAGTATTTT. Protein product: CASSPKRLRDTDTQYF. The J gene is TRBJ2-3, the V gene TRBV7-9, with D possibly matching TRBD2 (6 bases). V was clipped by 6 bases and J by 2 bases, with 18 bases between them. Germline CDR1 SEHNR, CDR2 FQNEAQ (reference sequence). This CDR3 is 16 amino acids long.

The chain couples TRBV18 to TRBJ2-2; 8 nucleotides align to TRBD2. Per germline, CDR1 KGHSH and CDR2 LQKENI. The CDR3 is 14 residues long. V shed 4 bases, J shed 9 bases, and the junction held 7 bases outside the gene matches. The CDR3 DNA follows: TGTGCCAGCTCACAACTAGCGGAGACCCGGGAGCTGTTTTTT. This codes for CASSQLAETRELFF.

Comments on this clone: At the DNA level, this CDR3 is encoded by other sequences in the same sample as well. The chain has TRBV19 and TRBJ2-2; weak D call: TRBD2 (5 bases). The length of the CDR3 is 14 residues. With 1 base removed from V and 5 bases from J, the gap between germline ends came to 8 bases. The germline CDR1 and CDR2 sequences are LNHDA and SQIVND (reference sequence). CDR3 residues: CASSIGRATGELFF. For the CDR3, the DNA is TGTGCCAGTAGTATAGGGCGGGCGACCGGGGAGCTGTTTTTT. Using reference TRBV19 and TRBJ2-2 for the parts outside the CDR3, the full variable domain is DGGITQSPKYLFRKEGQNVTLSCEQNLNHDAMYWYRQDPGQGLRLIYYSQIVNDFQKGDIAEGYSVSREKKESFPLTVTSAQKNPTAFYLCASSIGRATGELFFGEGSRLTVL.

V gene TRBV9 combines with J gene TRBJ2-2, with 13 bases that match TRBD2. Looked up from germline, CDR1 is SGDLS and CDR2 is YYNGEE. V lost 4 bases and J lost 4; bases outside the gene matches: 10. The CDR3 is made up of 18 amino acids. The CDR3 coding sequence is TGTGCCAGCAGCCAACGATGGACTAGCGGGAGAGGCACCGGGGAGCTGTTTTTT. Its translation: CASSQRWTSGRGTGELFF.

J is TRBJ1-5 and V is TRBV19; no firm D call. Trimming cost V 10 bases and J 0 bases, with 16 bases left between them. CDR1 is LNHDA, CDR2 SQIVND, per germline (reference sequence). This CDR3 comprises 15 residues. The CDR3, as DNA: TGTGCCACCTTACCTGGGCCGTATAGCAATCAGCCCCAGCATTTT. As protein: CATLPGPYSNQPQHF.

The CDR3 is CASSLVAGGPDTQYF. In DNA form, the CDR3 reads TGCGCCAGCAGCTTGGTCGCGGGCGGGCCAGATACGCAGTATTTT. The chain employs TRBV5-1 and TRBJ2-3, with D perhaps matching TRBD2 (5 bases). The CDR3 has 15 residues. Looked up from germline, CDR1 is SGHRS and CDR2 is YFSETQ. The ends were cut back, 0 bases at V and 4 bases at J, with 12 bases in the middle.

V is TRBV4-3 and J is TRBJ1-5; TRBD1 is a possible D gene (6 bases). With 0 bases removed from V and 3 bases from J, the gap between germline ends came to 12 bases. Germline V gene data show CDR1 as LGHNA and CDR2 as YSLEER. The CDR3 is 16 amino acids. The CDR3 DNA is TGCGCCAGCAGCCAAGATTGGGGGCAGAACAATCAGCCCCAGCATTTT. This gives the protein CASSQDWGQNNQPQHF.

The chain employs TRBV7-8 and TRBJ1-3; no clear D. Per the germline V gene, CDR1 is SGHVS and CDR2 is FQNEAQ. V shed 3 bases and J shed 4 bases, with 16 bases lying between them. This CDR3 has 16 residues. The CDR3 bases are TGTGCCAGCAGCTTCGGGCAACCCGCGGGCGGAAACACCATATATTTT. It yields the protein CASSFGQPAGGNTIYF.

The genes are TRBV30 and TRBJ1-5, with 9 nucleotides matching TRBD1. CDR3 length: 15 residues. With 0 bases clipped from V and 5 bases from J, the junction kept 5 bases outside the gene matches. Per the germline V gene, CDR1 is GTSNPN and CDR2 is SVGIG (reference sequence). The CDR3 DNA reads TGTGCCTGGAGTGTACCAAGGACAGGGGATCAGCCCCAGCATTTT. Translating gives CAWSVPRTGDQPQHF.

The chain carries TRBV4-3 and TRBJ1-5, with D maybe TRBD1 (6 bases). Trimming cost V 0 bases and J 6 bases, with 15 bases left between them. The CDR3 spans 16 residues. Germline CDR1 reads LGHNA; CDR2 reads YSLEER. The CDR3 DNA is TGCGCCAGCAGCCAAGATCCCAACAGGGCGGGTCAGCCCCAGCATTTT. Translated: CASSQDPNRAGQPQHF.

With respect to this clone: This specimen includes other DNA sequences encoding the same CDR3. The rearrangement joins TRBV9 to TRBJ1-5; D gene unclear. Germline assignment: CDR1 SGDLS and CDR2 YYNGEE. V gave up 0 bases and J gave up 1 base, with 8 bases separating them. The CDR3 consists of 15 residues. The CDR3 bases are TGTGCCAGCAGCGTAGCAGGTGGAAGCAATCAGCCCCAGCATTTT. It codes for CASSVAGGSNQPQHF. The full variable domain, rest sourced from reference TRBV9 and TRBJ1-5, is DSGVTQTPKHLITATGQRVTLRCSPRSGDLSVYWYQQSLDQGLQFLIQYYNGEERAKGNILERFSAQQFPDLHSELNLSSLELGDSALYFCASSVAGGSNQPQHFGDGTRLSIL.

The rearrangement joins TRBV4-3 to TRBJ1-1; tentative D call: TRBD1 (5 bases). CDR1 LGHNA and CDR2 YSLEER come from the germline V gene. CDR3 length equals 15 residues. V lost 1 base, J lost 1 base, and 10 bases lay in between. The CDR3 sequence is CASSQGRGANTEAFF. The CDR3 DNA is TGCGCCAGCAGCCAAGGGCGTGGGGCGAACACTGAAGCTTTCTTT.

This sequence joins TRBV5-1 and TRBJ1-4, with D perhaps TRBD1 (5 bases). The germline V and J ends were trimmed by 0 bases and 8 bases, with 11 bases remaining between them. Germline V gives CDR1 SGHRS, CDR2 YFSETQ. The CDR3 is 14 residues long. CDR3 in DNA: TGCGCCAGCAGCTTGGAGGCAGGGTCGGAAAAACTGTTTTTT. Amino acids: CASSLEAGSEKLFF.

This clone was picked up a small number of times. V gene TRBV10-3 combines with J gene TRBJ2-1; possibly TRBD1 for D (6 bases). The CDR3 consists of 15 residues. V lost 2 bases to trimming and J lost 5 bases, with 13 bases between them. Looked up from germline, CDR1 is ENHRY and CDR2 is SYGVKD. CDR3 residues: CAISEPYNRDNEQFF. The CDR3 region has the DNA TGTGCCATCAGTGAGCCCTATAACAGGGACAATGAGCAGTTCTTC.